This T cell receptor (beta chain) was documented in a study of T cell responses to AZD1222 COVID-19 vaccine. Study-wide findings and caveats: There were mostly white British donors and more females than males, and clonal diversity was possibly underestimated.

This clone was counted once. Its antigen is as yet unknown. Deletions cut 2 bases from V and 0 bases from J, with 6 bases between. The CDR3 contains 14 residues. From germline, CDR1 is SGDLS and CDR2 YYNGEE. Some clones are missing from TCRdb's copy, which holds only in-frame ones; the method was immunoSEQ multiplex PCR. Of approximately 97,000 clones listed, 86% are singletons. The sequenced sample was peripheral blood, obtained on day 0 of AZD1222 vaccination. V and J are TRBV9 and TRBJ1-5; D gene unclear. The TCR was taken from an adult in good health. The CDR3 loop reads CASSVADSNQPQHF. For the CDR3, the DNA is TGTGCCAGCAGCGTTGCGGATAGCAATCAGCCCCAGCATTTT.